This TCR beta chain originates from a study of CD8 T cells in ankylosing spondylitis. Quantitative 5'-RACE with molecular barcodes generated TCR beta libraries. MiXCR, run by TCRdb on the 5' RACE reads, gives a single entry per CDR3 protein. The repertoire has some 840,000 distinct CDR3 sequences, around 11% of them found once; the top ten carry just over 0.5%. With respect to this clonotype: Its antigen remains unidentified.

In germline, CDR1 is SQVTM, CDR2 ANQGSEA. The CDR3 contains 13 residues. The J segment lost 4 bases and the V segment lost 4 bases, leaving 7 bases of the junction unmatched. Study-wide findings and caveats: Reportedly, disease-linked clones are significantly enriched in ankylosing spondylitis patients' matched synovial fluid. Previous work reported some of these motif variants in the synovial fluid and blood of reactive arthritis. What seemed typical of ankylosing spondylitis blood was a TCR beta motif built from eight highly homologous variants.

Sequencing used blood, either unsorted or a sorted T cell fraction (not recorded which). This receptor was taken from a male donor with ankylosing spondylitis. The chain links TRBV29-1 to TRBJ2-7, with 7 nucleotides matching TRBD1. CDR3 sequence reads: CSVGDRAFYEQYF. The CDR3 DNA sequence: TGCAGCGTTGGAGACAGGGCGTTTTACGAGCAGTACTTC.